This T cell receptor beta chain was identified during a study of post-analysis software for immune sequencing data. Study results and caveats: Five or six TRBV segments were significantly more frequent in patients than in controls. TRBV5-6, TRBV5-1 and TRBV20-1 were among these segments.

Every TCR beta cDNA library bore unique molecular identifiers. One entry per CDR3 protein, called by TCRdb with MiXCR from the PCR reads. The sample holds roughly 540,000 distinct CDR3 sequences, around 34% seen once. Notes on this clonotype: Its target is unknown.

Germline V lookup: CDR1 SEHNR, CDR2 FQNEAQ (reference sequence). The CDR3 runs to 15 residues. With 11 bases removed from V and 0 bases from J, the gap between germline ends came to 18 bases. The sequenced sample was blood. The rearrangement links TRBV7-9 to TRBJ2-3; D is unresolved. The sequence came from a girl aged 2 to 17 with multiple sclerosis. The CDR3 spells CASLGWAVSTDTQYF. The CDR3 bases are TGTGCCTCACTCGGTTGGGCGGTAAGCACAGATACGCAGTATTTT.